The 9 T cell receptor beta chains in this list originate from one sample, sequenced in a study of blood T cells in healthy people across ages. A second 7 to 11 cycle PCR used barcoded and J-beta primers. TCRdb re-analysed the 5' RACE reads in MiXCR, keeping a single row per CDR3 protein. Of about 1.8 million distinct CDR3 sequences listed, about 50% are singletons. The sequenced material came from blood. Receptor source: a woman aged 40 to 49 in good health.

In the case of this clonotype: Germline is not matched at one junction end, which may reflect a read error. The chain uses TRBV20-1 and TRBJ2-7; TRBD2 is a possible D gene (5 bases). This CDR3 has 14 residues. CDR1 and CDR2 (germline): DFQATT, SNEGSKA (reference sequence). The CDR3 reads CSTRARHRDYEQYF. The CDR3 DNA is TGCAGTACTAGAGCTCGGCACCGAGACTACGAGCAGTACTTC.

This rearrangement joins TRBV18 to TRBJ1-2, with a possible D match to TRBD1 (6 bases). V gave up 3 bases and J gave up 4 bases, with 15 bases separating them. The CDR3 contains 15 residues. Germline V lookup: CDR1 KGHSH, CDR2 LQKENI. The chain's CDR3 is CASSPRQDAGYGYTF. The CDR3 DNA reads TGTGCCAGCTCACCCCGACAGGATGCTGGCTATGGCTACACCTTC.

The chain recombines TRBV29-1 with TRBJ1-5, with D maybe TRBD1 (6 bases). This CDR3 comprises 13 residues. Per germline, CDR1 SQVTM and CDR2 ANQGSEA. V was shortened by 4 bases and J by 4 bases, with 11 bases between the two germline ends. The CDR3 sequence is CSVVGGANQPQHF. The CDR3 nucleotides read TGCAGCGTTGTAGGGGGGGCTAATCAGCCCCAGCATTTT. The whole variable domain, remainder taken from reference TRBV29-1 and TRBJ1-5, is SAVISQKPSRDICQRGTSLTIQCQVDSQVTMMFWYRQQPGQSLTLIATANQGSEATYESGFVIDKFPISRPNLTFSTLTVSNMSPEDSSIYLCSVVGGANQPQHFGDGTRLSIL.

This clonotype turned up a few times. The rearrangement uses TRBV7-2 and TRBJ2-7; D is uncertain. The CDR3 has 14 amino acids. Germline CDR1 and CDR2: SGHTA and FQGNSA. Trimming took 3 bases from V and 4 from J, leaving 13 bases between them. The CDR3 sequence: CASSLAAVPYEQYF. CDR3 in DNA: TGTGCCAGCAGCTTGGCGGCAGTCCCTTACGAGCAGTACTTC.

The chain couples TRBV7-2 to TRBJ2-1; 7 bases align to TRBD2. The trim removed 0 bases at V and 8 bases at J, leaving 4 bases unmatched. This CDR3 region has 14 residues. Germline CDR1 reads SGHTA; CDR2 reads FQGNSA. CDR3 DNA sequence: TGTGCCAGCAGCTTAGCGCGGGGGATGGATGAGCAGTTCTTC. Its protein product is CASSLARGMDEQFF.

The gene calls are TRBV6-2 or TRBV6-3 and TRBJ2-4; D is unclear. V lost 5 bases and J lost 5, with 10 bases in between. CDR1 MNHEY and CDR2 SVGEGT come from the germline V gene. The CDR3 has 13 amino acids. CDR3 in amino acids: CASSDALQNIQYF. The CDR3 DNA reads as TGTGCCAGCAGTGACGCCCTCCAAAACATTCAGTACTTC.

The chain is built from TRBV20-1 and TRBJ1-5; possibly TRBD1 for D (5 bases). The V gene lost 6 bases and the J gene lost 0 bases, with 15 bases spanning the gap. The CDR3 extends over 15 amino acids. The V gene's germline CDR1 is DFQATT and CDR2 SNEGSKA (reference sequence). CDR3 sequence (DNA): TGCAGTGCCAGCTCCGCGGGGCGTAGCAATCAGCCCCAGCATTTT. Its protein product is CSASSAGRSNQPQHF.

Details on this clonotype: One junction end does not reproduce the germline sequence, and a read error may be involved. The chain recombines TRBV7-3 with TRBJ2-3; no firm D call. CDR3 size: 12 residues. The V gene's germline CDR1 is SGHTA and CDR2 FQGTGA. CDR3 in amino acids: CARSSSVDTQYF. The CDR3 DNA reads as TGTGCCAGGAGCTCCAGCGTAGATACGCAGTATTTT.

The chain combines TRBV3-1 with TRBJ1-2, with 8 bases fitting TRBD1. Looked up from germline, CDR1 is LGHDT and CDR2 is YNNKEL (reference sequence). CDR3 size: 16 residues. V was pared by 3 bases and J by 8 bases, with 14 bases of the junction left unmatched. CDR3 coding DNA: TGTGCCAGCAGCCAGACTCTCCAGGGGGCCCACCGCGGCTACACCTTC. Encoded protein: CASSQTLQGAHRGYTF.